The clone carrying this T cell receptor beta chain occurred once. Its specificity is not known. These data belong to a study of OX40 agonist ivuxolimab in advanced cancers. Study-wide points: Within 6 weeks, CD4+ and CD8+ blood T cells expanded clonally at 0.1 to 3.0 mg/kg.

TCRdb's table, derived via immunoSEQ multiplex PCR, lists solely in-frame clones and lacks some. This sample yields around 50,000 clones, of which roughly 86% are seen a single time; 7.8% belongs to the top ten. This CDR3 has 15 amino acids. V lost 0 bases and J lost 4, with 10 bases in between. CDR1 is SGHTS and CDR2 is YDEGEE in the germline V gene. This sample comprised CD4+ or CD8+ T cells sorted from blood, obtained in a trial of the OX40 agonist ivuxolimab. The origin of this receptor is an adult with an advanced solid tumor such as melanoma, head and neck, liver or kidney cancer. This sequence joins TRBV5-8 and TRBJ1-4, with TRBD1 as a possible D gene (6 bases). CDR3 sequence reads: CASSLGQDFNEKLFF. In DNA, the CDR3 is TGTGCCAGCAGCTTGGGACAGGACTTTAATGAAAAACTGTTTTTT.